These 16 T cell receptor beta chains were all obtained from the same sample, sequenced in a study of blood T cell repertoires in COVID-19 (dated by TCRdb to 2020 to 2022). The library relied on the immunoSEQ multiplex PCR assay. Here the immuneACCESS table is served through TCRdb, limited to in-frame sequences with V and J called. Missing clones are a known gap in these copies; in checked studies unresolved V genes cover under half, and the rest lacks a known reason. Recorded for this sample are 95,000 to 110,000 clones; around nine tenths of them occurred a single time. The ten top clones hold about a sixth of the sample. The sample was peripheral blood. The receptors were gathered from a woman of 80 years or more in a cohort sampled during active COVID-19.

The chain has TRBV6-4 and TRBJ2-3; 10 bases line up with TRBD2. V lost 6 bases to trimming and J lost 1 base; unmatched junction nucleotides: 4. CDR1 is MRHNA and CDR2 is SNTAGT in the germline V gene. This CDR3 contains 15 residues. This CDR3 is CASSGAGGGTDTQYF. The DNA for the CDR3 is TGTGCCAGCAGCGGAGCGGGAGGGGGCACAGATACGCAGTATTTT.

This rearrangement joins TRBV6-1 to TRBJ2-1; D is possibly TRBD2 (5 bases). Germline values: CDR1 MNHNS, CDR2 SASEGT. V lost 2 bases, J lost 0 bases, and 11 bases lay in between. The CDR3 covers 16 residues. This chain's CDR3 is CASSEFEGSSYNEQFF. CDR3 DNA sequence: TGTGCCAGCAGTGAATTTGAGGGCAGCTCCTACAATGAGCAGTTCTTC.

This chain links TRBV6-1 with TRBJ2-2; 11 nucleotides agree with TRBD2. The CDR3 has 18 amino acids. The J segment lost 5 bases and the V segment lost 0 bases, leaving 8 bases of the junction unmatched. Germline CDR1 reads MNHNS; CDR2 reads SASEGT. In DNA, the CDR3 is TGTGCCAGCAGTGAAGCCCTACTAGCGGGAGATCAGACCGGGGAGCTGTTTTTT. Translated: CASSEALLAGDQTGELFF.

V and J are TRBV11-3 and TRBJ2-2; D uncertain. The germline V gene encodes CDR1 SGHNT and CDR2 YENEEA. Trimming cost V 5 bases and J 4 bases, with 5 bases left between them. CDR3 length: 12 amino acids. Here the CDR3 DNA reads TGTGCCAGCAGCCCCGGCACCGGGGAGCTGTTTTTT. Residues: CASSPGTGELFF.

The CDR3 nucleotides read TGTGCCAGCAGTTCAGGGGCCGCCTACGAGCAGTACTTC. It translates to CASSSGAAYEQYF. The J gene is TRBJ2-7, the V gene TRBV11-3, with D perhaps matching TRBD1 (6 bases). This CDR3 contains 13 residues. Per the germline V gene, CDR1 is SGHNT and CDR2 is YENEEA. With 6 bases removed from V and 2 bases from J, the gap between germline ends came to 11 bases.

J is TRBJ2-1 and V is TRBV30; 9 nucleotides agree with TRBD1. Germline CDR1 and CDR2: GTSNPN and SVGIG (reference sequence). The CDR3 contains 13 residues. The J segment lost 8 bases and the V segment lost 5 bases, leaving 7 bases of the junction unmatched. The CDR3 DNA follows: TGTGCCTGGGGGACAGGGTTGGGGGATGAGCAGTTCTTC. Protein product: CAWGTGLGDEQFF.

The chain is built from TRBV27 and TRBJ2-7; a possible D gene is TRBD2 (6 bases). The CDR3 runs 13 residues. Looked up from germline, CDR1 is MNHEY and CDR2 is SMNVEV (reference sequence). The germline V and J ends were trimmed by 3 bases and 4 bases, with 10 bases remaining between them. CDR3 amino acids: CASSLREGYEQYF. DNA for the CDR3: TGTGCCAGCAGTTTGCGGGAAGGGTACGAGCAGTACTTC.

The V gene is TRBV14, the J gene TRBJ1-5, with TRBD1 matching 9 bases. The CDR3 is made up of 16 amino acids. Germline V CDR1 and CDR2: SGHDN, FVKESK. J gave up 4 bases and V 1 base, and 5 bases lay outside the gene matches. CDR3 residues: CASSQGSGQGNQPQHF. The CDR3 region has the DNA TGTGCCAGCAGCCAAGGTTCCGGACAGGGGAATCAGCCCCAGCATTTT.

The rearrangement links TRBV7-2 to TRBJ1-1; 9 positions agree with TRBD1. The V gene end was trimmed by 4 bases and the J gene end by 3 bases; junction bases not matched to a gene: 15. The CDR3 sequence is 18 residues long. In germline, CDR1 is SGHTA, CDR2 FQGNSA. CDR3 bases: TGTGCCAGCAGCTCCCCACCGGGACAGGGAGTAGGTGACACTGAAGCTTTCTTT. It encodes CASSSPPGQGVGDTEAFF.

V usage is TRBV6-5 and J usage is TRBJ2-1, with D perhaps TRBD2 (6 bases). From germline, CDR1 is MNHEY and CDR2 SVGAGI. The V and J ends lost 0 bases and 6 bases respectively, with 15 bases between them. CDR3 length: 16 amino acids. Here the CDR3 reads CASSYSGPQGGNEQFF. For the CDR3, the DNA is TGTGCCAGCAGTTACTCGGGTCCCCAGGGAGGCAATGAGCAGTTCTTC.

This clone appeared a single time. This chain links TRBV2 with TRBJ1-6; D remains ambiguous. Per germline, CDR1 SNHLY and CDR2 FYNNEI. Trimming left V 4 bases short and J 0 bases short, with 10 bases between. The CDR3 has 16 amino acids. CDR3 in DNA: TGTGCCAGCAGTGGCGACGGGAGCTCCTATAATTCACCCCTCCACTTT. This gives the protein CASSGDGSSYNSPLHF. Complete variable domain (other parts from reference TRBV2 and TRBJ1-6): EPEVTQTPSHQVTQMGQEVILRCVPISNHLYFYWYRQILGQKVEFLVSFYNNEISEKSEIFDDQFSVERPDGSNFTLKIRSTKLEDSAMYFCASSGDGSSYNSPLHFGNGTRLTVT.

The chain joins TRBV9 to TRBJ2-3; 8 bases map to TRBD2. CDR3 size: 14 residues. The V gene's germline CDR1 is SGDLS and CDR2 YYNGEE. V trimming: 6 bases; J trimming: 3 bases; junction bases outside the gene matches: 6. The CDR3 reads CASTREGKTDTQYF. Here the CDR3 DNA reads TGTGCCAGCACACGGGAGGGGAAAACAGATACGCAGTATTTT.

This chain links TRBV18 with TRBJ2-1; 7 nucleotides agree with TRBD1. CDR3 length equals 15 residues. After removal of 3 bases from V and 0 bases from J, the junction contained 2 bases not matched to a gene. In germline, CDR1 is KGHSH, CDR2 LQKENI. The CDR3 coding sequence is TGTGCCAGCTCACCCGGGACAGCCTCCTACAATGAGCAGTTCTTC. This gives the protein CASSPGTASYNEQFF. Variable domain in full (rest from reference TRBV18 and TRBJ2-1): NAGVMQNPRHLVRRRGQEARLRCSPMKGHSHVYWYRQLPEEGLKFMVYLQKENIIDESGMPKERFSAEFPKEGPSILRIQQVVRGDSAAYFCASSPGTASYNEQFFGPGTRLTVL.

This chain joins TRBV6-4 and TRBJ1-2; weak D call: TRBD1 (5 bases). CDR3 length: 15 residues. Germline V gene data show CDR1 as MRHNA and CDR2 as SNTAGT. The ends were cut back, 6 bases at V and 3 bases at J, with 17 bases in the middle. The CDR3 coding sequence is TGTGCCAGCAGCCCGACAGTCTCGAAGGACTATGGCTACACCTTC. Protein: CASSPTVSKDYGYTF.

The rearrangement uses TRBV7-2 and TRBJ2-5; 10 bases are a match to TRBD2. CDR3 length equals 16 residues. Germline CDR1 SGHTA, CDR2 FQGNSA. Trimming took 5 bases from V and 5 from J; bases not matched to a gene: 11. This CDR3 is CASSTQSGLAEETQYF. The DNA of the CDR3 is TGTGCCAGCAGCACACAGAGCGGACTAGCGGAGGAGACCCAGTACTTC. Full variable domain (rest looked up from reference TRBV7-2 and TRBJ2-5): GAGVSQSPSNKVTEKGKDVELRCDPISGHTALYWYRQSLGQGLEFLIYFQGNSAPDKSGLPSDRFSAERTGGSVSTLTIQRTQQEDSAVYLCASSTQSGLAEETQYFGPGTRLLVL.

V is TRBV27 and J is TRBJ2-7, with 8 bases that match TRBD1. The V segment lost 8 bases and the J segment 0 bases; nucleotides outside the gene matches: 6. Per germline, CDR1 MNHEY and CDR2 SMNVEV (reference sequence). The CDR3 is made up of 14 amino acids. The CDR3 nucleotides are TGTGCCAGCCGTCGGACAGGGACCTCCTACGAGCAGTACTTC. Its translation: CASRRTGTSYEQYF.